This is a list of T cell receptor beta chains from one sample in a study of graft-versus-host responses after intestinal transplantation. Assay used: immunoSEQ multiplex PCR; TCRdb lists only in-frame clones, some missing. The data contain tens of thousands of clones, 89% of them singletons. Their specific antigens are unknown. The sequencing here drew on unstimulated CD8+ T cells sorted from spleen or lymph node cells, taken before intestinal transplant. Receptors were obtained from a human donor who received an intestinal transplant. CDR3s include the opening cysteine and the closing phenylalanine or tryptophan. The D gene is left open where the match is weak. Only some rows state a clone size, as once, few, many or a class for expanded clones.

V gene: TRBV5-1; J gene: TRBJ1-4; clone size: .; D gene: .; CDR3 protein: CASSLRGGEKLFF; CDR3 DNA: TGCGCCAGCAGCTTGAGGGGAGGGGAAAAACTGTTTTTT
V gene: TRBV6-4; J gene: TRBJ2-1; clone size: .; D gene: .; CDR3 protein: CASSDGETEEQFF; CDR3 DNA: TGTGCCAGCAGTGACGGGGAGACGGAGGAGCAGTTCTTC
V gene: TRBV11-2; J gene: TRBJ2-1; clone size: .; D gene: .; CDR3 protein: CASSFYAGGGSPLSQQFF; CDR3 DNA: TGTGCCAGCAGCTTTTATGCTGGGGGCGGGAGCCCCCTTTCCCAACAGTTCTTC
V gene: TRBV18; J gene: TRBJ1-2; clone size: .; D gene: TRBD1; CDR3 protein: CASSKQGGYGYTF; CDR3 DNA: TGTGCCAGCTCAAAACAGGGGGGCTATGGCTACACCTTC
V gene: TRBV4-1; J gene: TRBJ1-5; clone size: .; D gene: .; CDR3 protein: CASSQVSGNQPQHF; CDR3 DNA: TGCGCCAGCAGCCAAGTGTCGGGGAATCAGCCCCAGCATTTT
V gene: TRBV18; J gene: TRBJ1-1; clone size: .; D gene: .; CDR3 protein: CASSKGRAHNTEAFF; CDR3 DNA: TGTGCCAGCTCAAAGGGCAGGGCCCATAACACTGAAGCTTTCTTT
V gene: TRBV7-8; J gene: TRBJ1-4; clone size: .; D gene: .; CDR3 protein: CASSFGSGDSVPLTTNEKLFF; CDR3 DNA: TGTGCCAGCAGCTTCGGGTCCGGCGACAGTGTCCCACTTACAACTAATGAAAAACTGTTTTTT
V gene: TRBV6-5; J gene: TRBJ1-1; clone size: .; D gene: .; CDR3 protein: CASSRGKSEAFF; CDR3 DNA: TGTGCCAGCAGCCGAGGTAAATCTGAAGCTTTCTTT
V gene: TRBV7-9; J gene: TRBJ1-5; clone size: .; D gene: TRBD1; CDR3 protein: CASSKGQGTYQPQHF; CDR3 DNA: TGTGCCAGCAGCAAGGGACAGGGGACCTATCAGCCCCAGCATTTT
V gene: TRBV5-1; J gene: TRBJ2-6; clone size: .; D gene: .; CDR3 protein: CASSLGPTGTNVLTF; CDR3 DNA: TGCGCCAGCAGCTTGGGGCCGACCGGGACCAACGTCCTGACTTTC
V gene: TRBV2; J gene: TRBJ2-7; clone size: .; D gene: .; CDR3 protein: CASSEAVYSVGLSLYEQYF; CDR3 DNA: TGTGCCAGCAGTGAAGCGGTTTATTCTGTGGGGCTGAGCCTATACGAGCAGTACTTC
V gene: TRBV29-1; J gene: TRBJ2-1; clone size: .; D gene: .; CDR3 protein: CSVEGDEGRNEQFF; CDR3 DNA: TGCAGCGTTGAGGGTGACGAGGGTAGGAATGAGCAGTTCTTC
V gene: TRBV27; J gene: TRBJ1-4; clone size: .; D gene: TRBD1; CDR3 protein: CASSLVGQGVSEGEKLFF; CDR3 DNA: TGTGCCAGCAGTTTGGTTGGACAGGGGGTGTCGGAGGGTGAAAAACTGTTTTTT
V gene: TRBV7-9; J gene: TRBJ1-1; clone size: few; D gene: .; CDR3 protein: CASSWGGTEAFF; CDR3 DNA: TGTGCCAGCAGCTGGGGGGGAACTGAAGCTTTCTTT
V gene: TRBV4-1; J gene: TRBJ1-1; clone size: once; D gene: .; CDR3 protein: CASSLDSMNTEAFF; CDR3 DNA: TGCGCCAGCAGCTTGGACAGTATGAACACTGAAGCTTTCTTT
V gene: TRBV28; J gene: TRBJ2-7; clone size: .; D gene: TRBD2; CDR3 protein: CASSFSGGPPWDEQYF; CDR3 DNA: TGTGCCAGCAGTTTTTCGGGGGGTCCCCCCTGGGACGAGCAGTACTTC
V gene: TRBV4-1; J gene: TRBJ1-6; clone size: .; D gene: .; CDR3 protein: CASSQWGRGNNSPLHF; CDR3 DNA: TGCGCCAGCAGCCAATGGGGTCGGGGGAATAATTCACCCCTCCACTTT
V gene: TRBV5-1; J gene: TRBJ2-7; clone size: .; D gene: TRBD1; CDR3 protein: CASSQQSGQGPWGQYF; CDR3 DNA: TGCGCCAGCAGCCAGCAGTCGGGACAGGGTCCTTGGGGGCAGTACTTC
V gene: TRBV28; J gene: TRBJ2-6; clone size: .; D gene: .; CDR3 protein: CASMGAGISGANVLTF; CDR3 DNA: TGTGCCAGCATGGGGGCGGGTATCTCTGGGGCCAACGTCCTGACTTTC
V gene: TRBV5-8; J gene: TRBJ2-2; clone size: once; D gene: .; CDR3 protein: CASSLPDREDTGELFF; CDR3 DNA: TGTGCCAGCAGCTTGCCCGACAGGGAGGACACCGGGGAGCTGTTTTTT
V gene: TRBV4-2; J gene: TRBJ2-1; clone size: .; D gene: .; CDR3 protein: CASSRERAGEQFF; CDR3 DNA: TGTGCCAGCAGCCGTGAGCGGGCGGGTGAGCAGTTCTTC
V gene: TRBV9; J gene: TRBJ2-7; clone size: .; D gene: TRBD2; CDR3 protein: CASSAYSGSPSYEQYF; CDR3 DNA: TGTGCCAGCAGCGCCTATAGCGGGAGCCCATCCTACGAGCAGTACTTC
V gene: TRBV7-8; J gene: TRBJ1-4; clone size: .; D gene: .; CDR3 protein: CASSLNRVRDEKLFF; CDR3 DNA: TGTGCCAGCAGCTTAAATAGGGTCAGGGATGAAAAACTGTTTTTT
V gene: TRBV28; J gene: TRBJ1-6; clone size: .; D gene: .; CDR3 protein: CASSLNREISPLHF; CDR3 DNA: TGTGCCAGCAGTTTGAACAGGGAGATTTCACCCCTCCACTTT
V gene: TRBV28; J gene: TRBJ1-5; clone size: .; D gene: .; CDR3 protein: CASTLEGNQPQHF; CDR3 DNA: TGTGCCAGCACCCTAGAGGGCAATCAGCCCCAGCATTTT
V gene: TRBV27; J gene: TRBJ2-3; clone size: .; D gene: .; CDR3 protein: CASSLEYPHTPHTDTQYF; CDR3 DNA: TGTGCCAGCAGTTTAGAATACCCCCACACCCCACACACAGATACGCAGTATTTT
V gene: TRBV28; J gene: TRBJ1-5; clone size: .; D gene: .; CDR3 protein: CASSTASNQPQHF; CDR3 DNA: TGTGCCAGCAGTACAGCAAGCAATCAGCCCCAGCATTTT
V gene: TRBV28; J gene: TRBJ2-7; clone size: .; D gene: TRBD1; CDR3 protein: CASSLQGALFYEQYF; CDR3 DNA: TGTGCCAGCAGTTTACAGGGGGCTCTCTTCTACGAGCAGTACTTC
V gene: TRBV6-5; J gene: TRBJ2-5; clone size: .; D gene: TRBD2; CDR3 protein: CASGSGGGAETQYF; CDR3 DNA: TGTGCCAGCGGGAGCGGGGGTGGGGCAGAGACCCAGTACTTC
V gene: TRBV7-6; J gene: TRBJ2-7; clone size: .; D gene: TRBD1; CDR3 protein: CASSLGQKVYEQYF; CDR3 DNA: TGTGCCAGCAGCCTGGGACAGAAGGTCTACGAGCAGTACTTC
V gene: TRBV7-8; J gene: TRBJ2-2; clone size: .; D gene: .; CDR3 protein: CASSLAEQYNRAGELFF; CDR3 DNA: TGTGCCAGCAGCTTAGCCGAGCAATATAACCGGGCCGGGGAGCTGTTTTTT
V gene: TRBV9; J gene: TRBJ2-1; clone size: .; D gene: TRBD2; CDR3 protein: CASSPPEPSGGARNEQFF; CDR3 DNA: TGTGCCAGCAGCCCCCCCGAACCTAGCGGGGGGGCTCGAAATGAGCAGTTCTTC
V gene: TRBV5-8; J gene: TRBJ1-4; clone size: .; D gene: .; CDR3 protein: CASSSGDPGRKLFF; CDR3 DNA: TGTGCCAGCAGCTCGGGGGACCCCGGGCGGAAACTGTTTTTT
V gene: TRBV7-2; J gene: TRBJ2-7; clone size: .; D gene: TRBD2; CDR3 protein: CASSSRTSGRRAQQYF; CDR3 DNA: TGTGCCAGCAGCTCGCGGACTAGCGGGAGACGGGCGCAGCAGTACTTC
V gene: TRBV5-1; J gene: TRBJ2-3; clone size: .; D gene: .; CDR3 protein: CASSRDLALSTDTQYF; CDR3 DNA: TGCGCCAGCAGCCGAGATCTAGCGCTCAGCACAGATACGCAGTATTTT
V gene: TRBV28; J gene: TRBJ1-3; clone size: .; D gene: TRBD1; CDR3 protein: CASSPTGESGNTIYF; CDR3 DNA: TGTGCCAGCAGTCCGACAGGGGAATCTGGAAACACCATATATTTT
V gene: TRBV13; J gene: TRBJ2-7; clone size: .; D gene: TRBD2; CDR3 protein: CASSSNSGAHSYEQYF; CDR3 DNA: TGTGCCAGCAGCTCTAATAGCGGGGCTCACTCCTACGAGCAGTACTTC
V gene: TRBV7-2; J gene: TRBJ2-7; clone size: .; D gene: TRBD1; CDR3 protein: CASSEGLTGTDLEQYF; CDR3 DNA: TGTGCCAGCAGTGAGGGGCTAACCGGGACAGACTTGGAGCAGTACTTC
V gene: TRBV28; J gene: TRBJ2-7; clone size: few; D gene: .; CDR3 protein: CASSSTLTPSSYEQYF; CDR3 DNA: TGTGCCAGCAGTTCTACCCTAACGCCTAGCTCCTACGAGCAGTACTTC